This entry describes one TCR beta chain. Its ends do not fully match the called genes, so a read error is possible. The source of the sample is a study of blood T cells in healthy people across ages. This CDR3 is 13 amino acids long. Germline V gene data show CDR1 as MNHEY and CDR2 as SVGEGT. Combining a sample-barcoded 5' primer with a J-beta primer mix, a second PCR ran for roughly 7 to 12 cycles. The template-switch adaptor was a 5' adaptor with 12 random nucleotides. It tagged each cDNA molecule. CDR3-containing paired-end reads numbering at least 3 million came from each sample. MiXCR was run by TCRdb on the 5' RACE reads, yielding one entry per CDR3 protein. The sample lists roughly 1.5 million distinct CDR3 sequences; less than 45% were seen once.

Sequenced material: blood. The chain links TRBV6-2 or TRBV6-3 to TRBJ1-5; the D gene is possibly TRBD1 (6 bases). The receptor was isolated from a woman younger than 30 in good health. CDR3 protein: CASSCGGLQPQHF. The CDR3 DNA is TGTGCCAGTAGTTGCGGGGGCTTGCAGCCCCAGCATTTT.